This T cell receptor beta chain was captured in a study of cytomegalovirus exposure and HLA in healthy donors. General observations from the study: Several of the most significant clusters were apparently associated with common viral pathogens in a later analysis. A later analysis reportedly found fewer N-insertions in an Asian-associated ancestry cluster than the roughly 670-donor mean. It was only CMV serostatus that was available as immune exposure information. Reports state that TCR beta sequences accurately predicted most subjects' HLA-A and HLA-B alleles.

Use of 60 Vbeta and 13 Jbeta primers characterized the PCR. Sequencing used immunoSEQ multiplex PCR; TCRdb keeps in-frame clones, though not all of them. This sample carries more than 150,000 clones, around 79% of them seen once, and the ten largest clones take about 14%. Concerning this clone: The antigen remains unidentified.

Germline CDR1 SGHRS, CDR2 YFSETQ. The CDR3 contains 14 residues. Trimming stripped 4 bases from V and 11 bases from J, with 21 bases between. This TCR derives from a man in his fifties in good health and CMV-seropositive. Sequenced: PBMCs. This sequence joins TRBV5-1 and TRBJ1-1; D might be TRBD1 (5 bases). Here the CDR3 DNA reads TGCGCCAGCAGCAGGGGAACAACAGAGACCTCTGCTTTCTTT. Translating gives CASSRGTTETSAFF.